The text below deals with one TCR beta chain. The data are from a study of shared clonotypes between healthy human individuals. Overall study: Participating donors consisted of two women and a few men aged 18 to 49.

Sequencing used immunoSEQ multiplex PCR; TCRdb keeps in-frame clones, though not all of them. The sample gives 1 million to 1.3 million clones, roughly 74% of which show up once; 0.55% to 0.7% is in the top ten. From germline, CDR1 is SGHTA and CDR2 FQGNSA. The CDR3 is 16 amino acids. V lost 0 bases and J lost 7; bases outside the gene matches: 7. The sequencing sample was made of memory CD4+ T cells from PBMCs. The subset: CD45RA-negative fraction. This rearrangement joins TRBV7-2 to TRBJ1-2; TRBD1 matches at 11 bases. The TCR was taken from a man in his late teens or twenties in good health. Some clones in this sample may be carry-over from other donors' samples. The CDR3, as DNA: TGTGCCAGCAGCTTAGCCCCGGGACAGGGGGAGCGTGGCTACACCTTC. This sequence encodes CASSLAPGQGERGYTF.